The 13 T cell receptor beta chains below were found in one sample sequenced in a study of blood T cell repertoires in COVID-19 (dated by TCRdb to the early 2020s). Library construction relied on the immunoSEQ multiplex PCR assay. What TCRdb holds here is the immuneACCESS table cut down to in-frame rearrangements. Part of the clones is not present; checked against another copy, under half of the missing clones reflect an unresolved V gene, and the others are unexplained. The sample contains some 190,000 clones, approximately 81% of them found a single time. The ten largest clones take up about 20% of the sample. The sequencing input was peripheral blood. These TCRs come from a person aged 70 to 79 with COVID-19, enrolled during active disease.

This clone came up once. The chain is built from TRBV7-9 and TRBJ2-2; D possibly corresponds to TRBD1 (5 bases). The CDR3 has 16 amino acids. Trimming removed 4 bases at V and 8 bases at J, with 20 bases between. The germline V gene has CDR1 SEHNR and CDR2 FQNEAQ (reference sequence). The CDR3 sequence: CASSSLPYRGSGELFF. The DNA for the CDR3 is TGTGCCAGCAGCTCCCTTCCTTATAGGGGTTCGGGGGAGCTGTTTTTT.

The rearrangement uses TRBV11-2 and TRBJ1-2; D uncertain. V was shortened by 5 bases and J by 4 bases, with 11 bases between the two germline ends. CDR3 length equals 13 residues. Germline CDR1 is SGHAT and CDR2 is FQNNGV. Here the CDR3 reads CASSTLRFYGYTF. The CDR3, as DNA: TGTGCCAGCAGCACCCTCCGGTTCTATGGCTACACCTTC.

The chain joins TRBV5-6 to TRBJ1-5; TRBD1 matches 7 bases. V was clipped by 3 bases and J by 4 bases; unmatched bases: 13. The CDR3 consists of 17 residues. Germline loops: CDR1 SGHDT, CDR2 YYEEEE. CDR3 sequence: CASSSRRGTETNQPQHF. The CDR3 nucleotides are TGTGCCAGCAGCTCCCGAAGGGGGACAGAGACTAATCAGCCCCAGCATTTT.

The genes are TRBV19 and TRBJ1-1, with D possibly being TRBD1 (5 bases). CDR1 is LNHDA and CDR2 is SQIVND in the germline V gene (reference sequence). V was shortened by 4 bases and J by 1 base, with 10 bases between the two germline ends. This CDR3 is 14 amino acids long. The chain's CDR3 is CASSTRRGNTEAFF. The CDR3 DNA reads TGTGCCAGTAGTACCCGTAGGGGGAACACTGAAGCTTTCTTT.

The genes are TRBV6-4 and TRBJ2-1, with D possibly TRBD2 on 6 matching bases. CDR3 length: 15 residues. V lost 6 bases and J 0 bases, leaving 12 bases between the germline ends. Germline V gives CDR1 MRHNA, CDR2 SNTAGT. CDR3 in DNA: TGTGCCAGCAGCGCTACGGGGGACTCCTACAATGAGCAGTTCTTC. Its protein is CASSATGDSYNEQFF.

V usage is TRBV4-3 and J usage is TRBJ2-5, with D possibly matching TRBD1 (6 bases). Germline V gives CDR1 LGHNA, CDR2 YSLEER. The CDR3 contains 17 residues. V was pared by 2 bases and J by 4 bases, with 20 bases between. As DNA, the CDR3 is TGCGCCAGCAGCCAAACAACAGGGACCGCGCCCCCAGAGACCCAGTACTTC. This translates into CASSQTTGTAPPETQYF.

The chain carries TRBV30 and TRBJ1-4; 7 bases align to TRBD1. The CDR3 is 13 residues long. V lost 2 bases and J lost 8; bases outside the gene matches: 5. In germline, CDR1 is GTSNPN, CDR2 SVGIG (reference sequence). The CDR3 DNA reads as TGTGCCTGGAGTTGGGACAGTCGAGAAAAACTGTTTTTT. Translated: CAWSWDSREKLFF.

This sequence joins TRBV7-2 and TRBJ1-2; maybe TRBD1 (5 bases). The CDR3 has 14 residues. From germline, CDR1 is SGHTA and CDR2 FQGNSA. The V end lost 2 bases, the J end lost 8 bases, and 15 bases lay between the germline ends. The CDR3 region has the DNA TGTGCCAGCAGCTTAACCCCAGGGAGGTTGGGCTACACCTTC. Protein product: CASSLTPGRLGYTF.

The J gene is TRBJ2-3, the V gene TRBV30; D is perhaps TRBD1 (5 bases). V lost 4 bases and J 3 bases, leaving 11 bases between the germline ends. From germline, CDR1 is GTSNPN and CDR2 SVGIG (reference sequence). The CDR3 totals 13 residues. In DNA, the CDR3 is TGTGCCTGGACGCAGGGAAATACAGATACGCAGTATTTT. It yields the protein CAWTQGNTDTQYF.

The V call is TRBV3-1 (or the pseudogene TRBV3-2), the J call TRBJ1-6, with TRBD1 matching 9 bases. The length of the CDR3 is 16 residues. Trimming at V came to 2 bases and at J to 3 bases, leaving 2 bases not matched to a gene. In germline, CDR1 is LGHDT, CDR2 YNNKEL (reference sequence). CDR3 sequence (DNA): TGTGCCAGCAGCCAAAAGACAGGGGGCTATAATTCACCCCTCCACTTT. Translated: CASSQKTGGYNSPLHF.

V usage is TRBV7-9 and J usage is TRBJ1-3; maybe TRBD1 (5 bases). V lost 6 bases and J lost 0, with 12 bases in between. In germline, CDR1 is SEHNR, CDR2 FQNEAQ (reference sequence). There are 15 residues in the CDR3. CDR3 in DNA: TGTGCCAGCAGTTCAAGGGGTGACTCTGGAAACACCATATATTTT. This gives the protein CASSSRGDSGNTIYF. Using reference TRBV7-9 and TRBJ1-3 for the parts outside the CDR3, the full variable domain is DTGVSQNPRHKITKRGQNVTFRCDPISEHNRLYWYRQTLGQGPEFLTYFQNEAQLEKSRLLSDRFSAERPKGSFSTLEIQRTEQGDSAMYLCASSSRGDSGNTIYFGEGSWLTVV.

The table lists this clone with a few counts. The chain's CDR3 is CASSRPGQSYNEQFF. CDR3 nucleotide sequence: TGTGCCAGCAGCCGACCGGGACAATCCTACAATGAGCAGTTCTTC. The chain recombines TRBV7-9 with TRBJ2-1, with D possibly being TRBD1 (6 bases). Deletions cut 5 bases from V and 1 base from J, with 12 bases between. The CDR3 is 15 amino acids. Germline values: CDR1 SEHNR, CDR2 FQNEAQ (reference sequence).

The CDR3 sequence: CASSPEGALQYF. The CDR3 region has the DNA TGTGCCAGCAGTCCCGAAGGGGCGCTGCAGTACTTC. The chain has TRBV6-5 and TRBJ2-7; possible D gene TRBD1, 5 bases. The germline V and J ends were trimmed by 5 bases and 9 bases, with 14 bases remaining between them. The germline gives CDR1 MNHEY, CDR2 SVGAGI. CDR3 length: 12 amino acids.